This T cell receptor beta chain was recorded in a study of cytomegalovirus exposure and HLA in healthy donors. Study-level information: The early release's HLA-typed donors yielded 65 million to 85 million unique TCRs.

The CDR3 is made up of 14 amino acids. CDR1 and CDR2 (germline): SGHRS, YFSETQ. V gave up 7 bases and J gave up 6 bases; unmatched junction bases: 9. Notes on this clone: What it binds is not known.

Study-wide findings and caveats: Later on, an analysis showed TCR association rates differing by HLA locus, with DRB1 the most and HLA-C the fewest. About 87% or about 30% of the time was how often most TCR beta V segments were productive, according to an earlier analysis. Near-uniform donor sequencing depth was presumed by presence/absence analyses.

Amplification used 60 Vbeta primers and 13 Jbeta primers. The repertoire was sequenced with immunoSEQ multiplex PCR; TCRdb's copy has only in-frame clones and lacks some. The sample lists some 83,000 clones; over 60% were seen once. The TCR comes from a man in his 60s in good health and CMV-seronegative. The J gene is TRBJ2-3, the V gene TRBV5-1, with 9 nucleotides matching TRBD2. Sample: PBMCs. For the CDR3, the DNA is TGCGCCAGCGATTTAGCGGGGGCGGGGGATACGCAGTATTTT. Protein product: CASDLAGAGDTQYF.